The text below deals with one TCR beta chain. Its binding antigen is unknown. No much larger clone is present one base from it, and per-base qualities are unavailable. The data were taken from a study of CD8 T cells in ankylosing spondylitis (dated by TCRdb to the late 2010s). In terms of the full investigation: The study set out to find disease-linked TCR variants by profiling T cell receptor beta repertoires in ankylosing spondylitis patients and healthy donors. The whole study cohort included 108 healthy donors and over 20 ankylosing spondylitis patients. Samples of peripheral blood were taken, and for ankylosing spondylitis patients, synovial fluid was collected as well.

Here is what the overall study found, with its caveats: A TCR beta motif made up of several highly homologous amino acid variants appeared to be characteristic of blood from ankylosing spondylitis patients. Some TCR beta motif variants had previously been reported in synovial fluid and blood of reactive arthritis patients, which suggested common disease-initiation mechanisms. A CD8+ phenotype was shown by the disease-linked clones, which were found at relatively low frequencies in peripheral blood. Significant enrichment of the disease-linked clones was reported in matched synovial fluid samples from ankylosing spondylitis patients.

From the germline V gene, CDR1 is SGHVS and CDR2 is FQNEAQ. V has 5 bases trimmed and J has 4 bases trimmed; junction bases matching no gene number 10. Its CDR3 holds 15 amino acids, cysteine through phenylalanine. Only the CDR3 DNA is retained, 45 bases long and in frame from the first base. Sequenced using an Illumina HiSeq 2500. TCR beta libraries were prepared by quantitative 5'-RACE with molecular barcodes. From the authors' description of their analysis: A new computational method, built on a probabilistic model of VDJ rearrangement, was used to identify disease-linked TCR variants. In TCRdb, the public reads were trimmed at Q25 with fastp and aligned with MiXCR, with productive beta chains retained. Merged by CDR3 protein, the rows form single entries marked with the most common genes and DNA. In this record, the V and J calls reflect TCRdb's handling and not the investigators' own analysis. A total of about 360,000 distinct CDR3 sequences appear in this sample, 20% to 25% of them only once. Clones ranked in the top ten supply less than 15% of the sample.

This clonotype originated in a male donor with ankylosing spondylitis or in good health (not recorded which). Specimen: blood, either unsorted or a sorted T cell fraction (not recorded which). The chain is assembled from TRBV7-8 and TRBJ1-2; 7 central bases correspond to TRBD1. Read as DNA, the sequence is TGTGCCAGCAGCCTCGGGGGGGAGGGGGCCTATGGCTACACCTTC. It translates as CASSLGGEGAYGYTF. When the CDR3 is completed using the reference TRBV7-8 and TRBJ1-2 genes on either side, the full variable domain is GAGVSQSPRYKVAKRGQDVALRCDPISGHVSLFWYQQALGQGPEFLTYFQNEAQLDKSGLPSDRFFAERPEGSVSTLKIQRTQQEDSAVYLCASSLGGEGAYGYTFGSGTRLTVV.